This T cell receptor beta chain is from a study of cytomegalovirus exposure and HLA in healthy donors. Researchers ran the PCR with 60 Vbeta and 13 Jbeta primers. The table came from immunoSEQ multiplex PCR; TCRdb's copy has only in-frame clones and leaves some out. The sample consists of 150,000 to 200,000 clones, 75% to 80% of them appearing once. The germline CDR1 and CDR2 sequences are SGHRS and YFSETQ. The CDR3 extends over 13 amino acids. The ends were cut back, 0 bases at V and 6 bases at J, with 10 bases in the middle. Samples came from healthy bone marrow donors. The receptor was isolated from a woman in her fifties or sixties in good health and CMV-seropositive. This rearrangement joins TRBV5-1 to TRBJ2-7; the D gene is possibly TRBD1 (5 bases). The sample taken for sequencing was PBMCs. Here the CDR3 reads CASSLEAGLEQYF. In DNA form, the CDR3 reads TGCGCCAGCAGCTTGGAAGCAGGGCTCGAGCAGTACTTC.